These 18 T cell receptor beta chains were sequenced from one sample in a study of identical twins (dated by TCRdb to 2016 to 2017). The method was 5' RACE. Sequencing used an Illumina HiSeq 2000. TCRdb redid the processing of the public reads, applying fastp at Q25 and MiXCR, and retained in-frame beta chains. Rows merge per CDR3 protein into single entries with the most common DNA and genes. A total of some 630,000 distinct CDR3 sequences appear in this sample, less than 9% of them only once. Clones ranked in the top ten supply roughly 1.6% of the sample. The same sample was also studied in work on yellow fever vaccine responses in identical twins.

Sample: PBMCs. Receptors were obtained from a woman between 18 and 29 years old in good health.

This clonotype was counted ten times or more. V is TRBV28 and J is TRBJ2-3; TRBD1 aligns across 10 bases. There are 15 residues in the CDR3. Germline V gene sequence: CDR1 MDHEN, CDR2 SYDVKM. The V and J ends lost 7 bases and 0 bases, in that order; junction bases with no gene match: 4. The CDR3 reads CASNLGQGSTDTQYF. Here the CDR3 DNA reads TGTGCCAGCAACTTGGGACAGGGGAGCACAGATACGCAGTATTTT.

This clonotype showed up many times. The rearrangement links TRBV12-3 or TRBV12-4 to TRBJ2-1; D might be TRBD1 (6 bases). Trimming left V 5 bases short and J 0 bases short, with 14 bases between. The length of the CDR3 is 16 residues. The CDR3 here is CASSIAQGSSYNEQFF. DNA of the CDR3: TGTGCCAGCAGTATCGCACAGGGTAGCTCCTACAATGAGCAGTTCTTC.

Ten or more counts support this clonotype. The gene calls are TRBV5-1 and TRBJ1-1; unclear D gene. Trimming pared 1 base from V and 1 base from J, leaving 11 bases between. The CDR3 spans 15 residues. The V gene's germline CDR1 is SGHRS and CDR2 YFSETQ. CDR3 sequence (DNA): TGCGCCAGCAGCTTGAACGCACAAAAGAACACTGAAGCTTTCTTT. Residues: CASSLNAQKNTEAFF.

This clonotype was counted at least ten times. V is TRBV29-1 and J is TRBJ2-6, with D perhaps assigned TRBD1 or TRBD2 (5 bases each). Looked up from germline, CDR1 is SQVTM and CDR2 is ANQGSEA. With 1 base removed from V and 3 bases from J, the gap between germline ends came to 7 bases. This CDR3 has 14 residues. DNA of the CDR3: TGCAGCGTTGAAGGGGGGAGTGGGGCCAACGTCCTGACTTTC. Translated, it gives CSVEGGSGANVLTF.

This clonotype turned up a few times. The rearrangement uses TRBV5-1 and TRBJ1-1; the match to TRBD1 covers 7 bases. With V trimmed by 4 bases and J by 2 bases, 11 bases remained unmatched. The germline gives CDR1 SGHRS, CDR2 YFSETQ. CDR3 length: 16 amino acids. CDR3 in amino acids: CASSLGVTGANTEAFF. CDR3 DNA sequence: TGCGCCAGCAGCCTTGGGGTCACAGGGGCCAACACTGAAGCTTTCTTT. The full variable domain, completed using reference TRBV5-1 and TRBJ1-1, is KAGVTQTPRYLIKTRGQQVTLSCSPISGHRSVSWYQQTPGQGLQFLFEYFSETQRNKGNFPGRFSGRQFSNSRSEMNVSTLELGDSALYLCASSLGVTGANTEAFFGQGTRLTVV.

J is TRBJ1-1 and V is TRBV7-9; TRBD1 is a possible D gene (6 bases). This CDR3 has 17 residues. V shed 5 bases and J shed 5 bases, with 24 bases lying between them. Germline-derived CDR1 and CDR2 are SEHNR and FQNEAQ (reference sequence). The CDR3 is CASSAFGRGGVRTEAFF. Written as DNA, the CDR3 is TGTGCCAGCAGCGCCTTCGGCAGGGGCGGAGTTCGTACTGAAGCTTTCTTT.

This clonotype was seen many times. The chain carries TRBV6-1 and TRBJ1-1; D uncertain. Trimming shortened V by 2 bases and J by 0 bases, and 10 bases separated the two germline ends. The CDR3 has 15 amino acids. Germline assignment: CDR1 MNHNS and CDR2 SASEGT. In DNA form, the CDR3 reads TGTGCCAGCAGTGAATTTTTAGGGATGAACACTGAAGCTTTCTTT. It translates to CASSEFLGMNTEAFF.

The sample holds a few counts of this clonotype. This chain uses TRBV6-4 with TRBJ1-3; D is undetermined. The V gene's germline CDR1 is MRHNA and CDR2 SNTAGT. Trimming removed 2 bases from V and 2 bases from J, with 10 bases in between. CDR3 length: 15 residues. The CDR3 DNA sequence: TGTGCCAGCAGTGACCATTTTGGCCCTGGAAACACCATATATTTT. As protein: CASSDHFGPGNTIYF.

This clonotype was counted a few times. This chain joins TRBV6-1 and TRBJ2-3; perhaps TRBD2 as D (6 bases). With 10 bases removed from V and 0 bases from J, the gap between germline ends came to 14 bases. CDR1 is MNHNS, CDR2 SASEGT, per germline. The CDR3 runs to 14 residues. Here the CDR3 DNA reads TGTGCCACCTACTCCGGGACTAGCACAGATACGCAGTATTTT. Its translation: CATYSGTSTDTQYF.

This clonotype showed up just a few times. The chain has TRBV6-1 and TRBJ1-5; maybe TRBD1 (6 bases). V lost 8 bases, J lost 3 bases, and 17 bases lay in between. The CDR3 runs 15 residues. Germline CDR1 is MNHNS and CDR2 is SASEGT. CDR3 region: CASQIRTGFNQPQHF. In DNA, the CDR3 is TGTGCCAGCCAAATCCGTACAGGGTTCAATCAGCCCCAGCATTTT.

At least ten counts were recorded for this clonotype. CDR3 residues: CASKKGLAEAREQFF. The CDR3 DNA reads TGTGCCAGCAAGAAGGGACTAGCCGAGGCGCGGGAGCAGTTCTTC. V is TRBV2 and J is TRBJ2-1; 9 nucleotides line up with TRBD2. The germline gives CDR1 SNHLY, CDR2 FYNNEI. The CDR3 is 15 residues long. V lost 7 bases, J lost 10 bases, and 14 bases stayed unmatched. Looking up the rest from reference TRBV2 and TRBJ2-1 gives the full variable domain: EPEVTQTPSHQVTQMGQEVILRCVPISNHLYFYWYRQILGQKVEFLVSFYNNEISEKSEIFDDQFSVERPDGSNFTLKIRSTKLEDSAMYFCASKKGLAEAREQFFGPGTRLTVL.

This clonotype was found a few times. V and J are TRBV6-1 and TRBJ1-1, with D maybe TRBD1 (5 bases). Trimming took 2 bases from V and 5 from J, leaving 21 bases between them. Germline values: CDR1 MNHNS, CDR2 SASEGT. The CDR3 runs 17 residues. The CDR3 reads CASSEIRQGEGKTEAFF. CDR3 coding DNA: TGTGCCAGCAGTGAAATCCGTCAGGGAGAGGGTAAAACTGAAGCTTTCTTT.

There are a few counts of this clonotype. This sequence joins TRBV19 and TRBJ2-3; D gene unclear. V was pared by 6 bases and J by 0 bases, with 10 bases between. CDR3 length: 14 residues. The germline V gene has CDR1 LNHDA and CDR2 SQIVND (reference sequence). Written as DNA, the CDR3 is TGTGCCAGTAGCGCAGGAAAAAGCACAGATACGCAGTATTTT. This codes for CASSAGKSTDTQYF.

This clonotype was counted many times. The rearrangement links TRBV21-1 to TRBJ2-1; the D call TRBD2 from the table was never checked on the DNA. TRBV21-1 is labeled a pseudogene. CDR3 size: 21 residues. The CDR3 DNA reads TGTGCCAGCAGCAAAGGGGGTAGTAAACTAGCGAGAGTCAACACCTACAATGAGCAGTTCTTC. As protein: CASSKGGSKLARVNTYNEQFF.

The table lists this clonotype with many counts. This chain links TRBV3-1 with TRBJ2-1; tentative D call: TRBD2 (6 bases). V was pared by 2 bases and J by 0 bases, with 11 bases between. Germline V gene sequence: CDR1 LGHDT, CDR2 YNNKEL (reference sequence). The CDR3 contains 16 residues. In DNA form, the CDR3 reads TGTGCCAGCAGCCAAACGGGGGTGAGCTCCTACAATGAGCAGTTCTTC. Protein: CASSQTGVSSYNEQFF.

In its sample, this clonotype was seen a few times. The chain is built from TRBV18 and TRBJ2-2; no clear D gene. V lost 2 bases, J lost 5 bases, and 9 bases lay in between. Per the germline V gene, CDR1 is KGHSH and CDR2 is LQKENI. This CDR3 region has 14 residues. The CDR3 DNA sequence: TGTGCCAGCTCACCATACAGATTAACCGGGGAGCTGTTTTTT. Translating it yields CASSPYRLTGELFF.

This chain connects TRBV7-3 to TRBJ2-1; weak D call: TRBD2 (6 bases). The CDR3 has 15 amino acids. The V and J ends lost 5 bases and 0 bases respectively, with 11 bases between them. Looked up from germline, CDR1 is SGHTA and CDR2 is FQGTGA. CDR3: CASSRIAVSYNEQFF. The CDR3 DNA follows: TGTGCCAGCAGCCGAATAGCGGTCTCCTACAATGAGCAGTTCTTC.

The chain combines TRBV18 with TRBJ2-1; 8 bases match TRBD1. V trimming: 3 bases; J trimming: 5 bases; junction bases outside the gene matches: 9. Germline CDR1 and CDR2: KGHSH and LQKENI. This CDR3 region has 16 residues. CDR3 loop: CASSPRQGPAHNEQFF. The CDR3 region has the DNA TGTGCCAGCTCACCCCGACAGGGGCCGGCACACAATGAGCAGTTCTTC.